This T cell receptor beta chain emerged from a study of blood T cell repertoires in COVID-19 (dated by TCRdb to the early 2020s). The study in broad terms: Samples from collaborators originated in the United States, Italy and Spain and spanned both the acute and convalescent phases of COVID-19. A freely available public database, intended as a resource for researchers studying the immune response to SARS-CoV-2, is where the repertoires were released. HLA class I and class II types, where available, came from metadata supplied by the sample provider rather than from assay-based typing. Samples came from the ongoing ImmuneRACE study (first 160 participants) plus 1,254 subjects from 6 global collaborators. A de-identified subject ID, COVID-19 status, age in years and sex were almost always included in the sample metadata. Deeply sampled blood TCRbeta repertoires from subjects exposed to, actively infected with, or recovered from COVID-19 were included in the dataset. The prospective study material was composed of cDNA or gDNA derived from T cells, B-cell-depleted T cells, or PBMCs. Overall results and qualifications from the work: The quantity of clinical and demographic metadata differed by source and by participant and was supplied without curation.

As to this clone: The specificity of this receptor is unknown. Base qualities are missing; no much larger clone stands one base away.

The immunoSEQ Assay, a bias-controlled multiplex PCR, was used to amplify TCRbeta CDR3 regions from genomic DNA. The paper's data handling went like this. Nucleated cell counts per sample were estimated from amplification of reference gene primers within the assay. To quantify the absolute abundance of each unique TCRbeta CDR3 rearrangement, sequence reads were collapsed and filtered. For each sample, productive Simpson clonality was calculated as the square root of Simpson's diversity index over productive rearrangements. In TCRdb, the immuneACCESS table is reduced to in-frame sequences with V and J assigned. These tables do not hold every clone; where another copy was compared, an unresolved V gene accounts for under half, and the others remain unexplained. The DNA gave D and trimming, while V, J and clone size come from that table. Across this sample there are more than 150,000 clones, with approximately 79% seen only once. The ten largest clonotypes hold about 28% of the sample.

Collaborating institutions collected whole blood in K2EDTA tubes following their own protocols. For TCRbeta analysis, collaborator samples were shipped as frozen whole blood, as isolated PBMCs, or as DNA extracted from either sample type. Inclusive of the bounding cysteine and phenylalanine, the CDR3 is 15 residues long. Only the CDR3 DNA is retained, 45 bases long and in frame from the first base. The germline V gene sets CDR1 to MNHEY and CDR2 to SVGAGI. Compared with germline, V lacks 6 bases and J lacks 5 bases; bases without a gene match: 10. What was sequenced was peripheral blood. Rearrangement joined TRBV6-5 to TRBJ1-5, and TRBD1 aligns with 7 junction nucleotides. The receptor was derived from a woman in her seventies with acute or convalescent COVID-19. The CDR3 protein sequence reads: CASSPDRDSYQPQHF. The bases are TGTGCCAGCAGCCCCGACAGGGATAGTTATCAGCCCCAGCATTTT.